These T cell receptor beta chains were read from a single sample in a study of blood T cell repertoires in COVID-19. TCRdb's copy holds only in-frame clones and misses some; the assay was immunoSEQ multiplex PCR. The table records some 140,000 clones, approximately 84% of them present only once. Material for sequencing was peripheral blood. The origin of the receptors is a woman between 45 and 60 years old who had recovered from COVID-19. Each CDR3 is given with its conserved first and last residue. D genes are given only for firm matches. Clone size is stated in some rows and not others, as once, few, many or a class when expanded.

j_call clone_size d_call cdr3_length v_call cdr3_aa cdr3_nt
TRBJ2-5 NA TRBD1 16 TRBV4-1 CASSQPRDRPQETQYF TGCGCCAGCAGCCAACCTCGGGACAGGCCCCAAGAGACCCAGTACTTC
TRBJ2-3 once TRBD1 13 TRBV18 CASSPGQGGTQYF TGTGCCAGCTCACCGGGACAGGGGGGAACGCAGTATTTT
TRBJ2-7 NA TRBD1 13 TRBV13 CASREGASYEQYF TGTGCCAGCAGAGAGGGGGCCAGCTACGAGCAGTACTTC
TRBJ1-6 NA NA 14 TRBV19 CASSMSPGTLALHF TGTGCCAGTAGTATGTCGCCGGGAACTCTGGCCCTCCACTTT
TRBJ1-4 few NA 14 TRBV7-8 CASSYDRPNEKLFF TGTGCCAGCAGTTACGACAGGCCAAATGAAAAACTGTTTTTT
TRBJ1-3 NA TRBD1 13 TRBV3-1/TRBV3-2 CASSATGGDTIYF TGTGCCAGCAGCGCGACAGGGGGGGACACCATATATTTT
TRBJ2-1 NA NA 11 TRBV20-1 CSARPYDEQFF TGCAGTGCTAGACCCTATGATGAGCAGTTCTTC
TRBJ2-1 NA NA 11 TRBV12-3/TRBV12-4 CASSLAQREFF TGTGCCAGCAGTTTAGCCCAAAGAGAGTTCTTC
TRBJ2-1 NA TRBD2 15 TRBV4-2 CASSQDELAGGKSVF TGTGCCAGCAGCCAAGATGAACTAGCGGGAGGGAAATCGGTCTTC
TRBJ1-2 NA TRBD1 12 TRBV30 CAWEQGSYGYTF TGTGCCTGGGAACAGGGGAGCTATGGCTACACCTTC
TRBJ1-6 once TRBD1 14 TRBV4-3 CASSLRDRDSPLHF TGCGCCAGCAGCCTTCGGGACAGGGATTCACCCCTCCACTTT
TRBJ1-1 NA NA 13 TRBV2 CASSSTGWTEAFF TGTGCCAGCAGTTCTACAGGGTGGACTGAAGCTTTCTTT
TRBJ1-1 NA TRBD1 14 TRBV6-5 CASDRGGAWTEAFF TGTGCCTCAGACCGAGGGGGCGCTTGGACTGAAGCTTTCTTT
TRBJ1-5 NA NA 16 TRBV19 CASSPRGGGSNQPQHF TGTGCCAGTAGTCCCCGTGGGGGGGGGAGCAATCAGCCCCAGCATTTT
TRBJ1-1 once TRBD1 14 TRBV5-6 CASRLTGRNTEAFF TGTGCCAGCAGACTGACAGGGAGGAACACTGAAGCTTTCTTT
TRBJ2-3 NA TRBD1 14 TRBV7-3 CASSYRGPTDTQYF TGTGCCAGCAGCTACAGGGGGCCCACAGATACGCAGTATTTT
TRBJ1-6 NA TRBD1 14 TRBV6-5 CASSRDRRVSPLHF TGTGCCAGCAGCCGGGACAGGCGCGTCTCACCCCTCCACTTT
TRBJ2-5 NA NA 17 TRBV7-9 CASSPPRQGRLQETQYF TGTGCCAGCAGCCCCCCCCGCCAGGGCCGTCTTCAAGAGACCCAGTACTTC
TRBJ1-6 once NA 15 TRBV4-1 CASSQPGTRNSPLHF TGCGCCAGCAGCCAACCCGGGACTCGGAATTCACCCCTCCACTTT
TRBJ1-1 once NA 16 TRBV5-1 CASSLIFPGGNTEAFF TGCGCCAGCAGCTTGATTTTCCCCGGAGGGAACACTGAAGCTTTCTTT
TRBJ2-2 NA TRBD1 14 TRBV7-2 CASTGQGATGELFF TGTGCCAGCACCGGACAGGGGGCTACCGGGGAGCTGTTTTTT
TRBJ1-2 many NA 12 TRBV18 CASSPLDFGYTF TGTGCCAGCTCACCGTTAGACTTCGGCTACACCTTC
TRBJ2-7 NA TRBD2 13 TRBV2 CASKRLAGYEQYF TGTGCCAGCAAGAGACTAGCGGGATACGAGCAGTACTTC
TRBJ2-3 NA NA 16 TRBV4-1 CASSQGQVENTDTQYF TGCGCCAGCAGCCAAGGACAGGTAGAGAACACAGATACGCAGTATTTT
TRBJ2-2 NA NA 17 TRBV11-3 CASSLGAGNVRGGELFF TGTGCCAGCAGCTTAGGCGCGGGCAACGTTCGGGGCGGGGAGCTGTTTTTT
TRBJ1-4 NA NA 14 TRBV7-9 CASSLSQPNEKLFF TGTGCCAGCAGCTTATCACAGCCAAATGAAAAACTGTTTTTT
TRBJ1-5 NA NA 13 TRBV18 CASSLRDDQPQHF TGTGCCAGCTCACTACGAGATGATCAGCCCCAGCATTTT
TRBJ1-5 NA NA 12 TRBV10-2 CASSKRDQPQHF TGCGCCAGCAGTAAACGAGATCAGCCCCAGCATTTT
TRBJ1-1 NA TRBD1 14 TRBV15 CATSRSTGETEAFF TGTGCCACCAGCAGGAGTACAGGGGAAACTGAAGCTTTCTTT
TRBJ2-5 NA TRBD2 16 TRBV7-6 CASSLWTSGDEETQYF TGTGCCAGCAGCCTCTGGACTAGCGGAGACGAAGAGACCCAGTACTTC
TRBJ1-2 NA NA 14 TRBV5-1 CASSLAEAGGGYTF TGCGCCAGCAGCTTGGCCGAGGCAGGCGGGGGCTACACCTTC
TRBJ1-5 NA TRBD1 19 TRBV18 CASSPRPPGTGGIYQPQHF TGTGCCAGCTCACCTCGCCCCCCCGGGACAGGGGGCATTTATCAGCCCCAGCATTTT
TRBJ2-7 NA TRBD1 15 TRBV7-2 CASSFAPPGQGVQYF TGTGCCAGCAGCTTTGCGCCTCCGGGACAGGGTGTGCAGTACTTC
TRBJ2-6 NA NA 16 TRBV14 CASSHSLRTGANVLTF TGTGCCAGCAGCCACTCACTCAGGACTGGGGCCAACGTCCTGACTTTC
TRBJ2-1 once TRBD2 15 TRBV7-9 CASSLAGGRIGEQFF TGTGCCAGCAGCTTAGCTGGCGGGAGGATCGGGGAGCAGTTCTTC
TRBJ2-1 NA TRBD2 18 TRBV18 CASSRGLAGKSSYNEQFF TGTGCCAGCTCCCGGGGACTAGCGGGAAAGAGCTCCTACAATGAGCAGTTCTTC
TRBJ1-5 NA NA 15 TRBV5-1 CASSLVAGGHQPQHF TGCGCCAGCAGCTTGGTTGCCGGTGGTCATCAGCCCCAGCATTTT
TRBJ2-7 NA NA 15 TRBV7-8 CASSLKRAQPYEQYF TGTGCCAGCAGCTTAAAGAGGGCCCAACCCTACGAGCAGTACTTC
TRBJ2-3 NA TRBD1 15 TRBV5-1 CASSWDRGSADTQYF TGCGCCAGCAGCTGGGACAGGGGCAGTGCAGATACGCAGTATTTT
TRBJ2-7 NA NA 13 TRBV29-1 CSYAEGWDYEQYF TGCAGCTACGCGGAGGGGTGGGACTACGAGCAGTACTTC
TRBJ2-1 NA TRBD2 17 TRBV7-8 CASSFRLGAGVGNEQFF TGTGCCAGCAGCTTTCGCCTCGGGGCGGGAGTCGGTAATGAGCAGTTCTTC
TRBJ1-2 NA TRBD1 14 TRBV18 CASSQRAGGYGYTF TGTGCCAGCTCACAGAGGGCAGGGGGCTATGGCTACACCTTC
TRBJ2-6 once NA 15 TRBV7-8 CASSSQNSGANVLTF TGTGCCAGCAGCTCTCAGAACTCTGGGGCCAACGTCCTGACTTTC